Reported below is one T cell receptor beta chain. The table lists this clone with a count of one. No antigen is known for it. The input lacks base qualities; no much larger clone sits a single base away. The sample comes from a study of shared clonotypes between healthy human individuals (dated by TCRdb to the early 2020s). About the full investigation: The cohort comprised a couple of women and a few men aged 18 to 49 years. For each donor, CD4 naive and CD4 memory were each run on three plates, CD8 naive on two plates, and CD8 memory on one plate. To estimate repertoire size and how much clonotype sharing occurs between individuals, the study deeply sequenced the blood TCR repertoires of several healthy adults. Libraries were prepared and TCR repertoires were sequenced by different laboratories using diverse techniques, in order to increase sequencing depth and limit assay-specific biases. Per donor, leukapheresis produced somewhere between about 0.85 and 8.9 billion PBMCs. The study at large found these results: Based on pairwise subsampling, the degree of clonotype sharing among donors was expected to be affected by sequencing depth. Compared with non-shared clonotypes, clonotypes shared by all four sorted-subset donors had higher generation probabilities. Sampling was restricted to blood, and TCR repertoires in tissue are likely to differ from TCR repertoires in blood. The small number of donors limited the genetic and exposure-history diversity represented. Estimated clonotype richness was generally larger for naive than for memory subsets. When a few donors were compared, the shared fraction of clonotypes was about 5.4% for naive CD4, approximately 3.5% for naive CD8, more than 2% for memory CD4, and less than 0.5% for memory CD8. Rarefaction of sorted-subset datasets indicated incomplete sequencing despite the large sequencing depth.

The donors were healthy, HIV-negative adults who had no recently reported acute infections or vaccinations. Only Caucasian adults living in Nashville, Tennessee, USA were represented among the donors. CD4+ T cells were enriched through magnetic negative selection, after which naive cells were positively selected on CD45RA and the remaining negative fraction served as the memory subset. Blood was obtained by leukapheresis, after which PBMCs were separated by Ficoll-Histopaque density gradient centrifugation and cryopreserved in liquid nitrogen vapor phase. Analytical flow cytometry was used to check the purity and quantity of every magnetically sorted T cell population. Genomic DNA was isolated from each sorted fraction and quantified by UV absorbance on a Nanodrop 2000c. The germline V gene yields SGHVS for CDR1 and FQNEAQ for CDR2. The CDR3 has 14 amino acids, counting the end cysteine and phenylalanine. CDR3 DNA is the only sequence kept; it has 42 bases, read in frame from the first base. V lost 3 bases and J lost 7 bases, and the count of bases not matched to a germline gene is 4.

Using the deep immunoSEQ assay, TCR CDR3 regions were amplified from genomic DNA by multiplex PCR. Genomic DNA extracted from each cell subset was distributed evenly over all wells of several immunoSEQ 96-well plates, and each plate served as one replicate. For sorted subsets, each replicate PCR was loaded with approximately 0.2 ug genomic DNA, equivalent to about 30,000 T cell genomes. Purified libraries were measured with a Qubit 3.0 fluorometer, size-checked on a Bioanalyzer 2100, and measured again with the KAPA Library Quantification kit. A separate single-read 150-cycle Illumina NextSeq 550 flow cell was used to sequence each immunoSEQ 96-well plate. As for the authors' bioinformatics: Because only junctional sequences without quality scores were contained in the immunoSEQ output, filtering matching that applied to full-length reads could not be performed. To assign V/J genes and CDR3, sequences were annotated against IMGT germline references using PyIR, a Python wrapper for IgBLAST v1.9. Any read was removed if the V/J assignment was weak (E-value above 1e-6), the CDR3 was missing, or the read contained stop codons, out-of-frame junctions, or ambiguous translated residues. A V3J clonotype was defined by an identical inferred V gene, J gene, and CDR3 amino acid sequence. Percentage overlap between repertoires was computed as shared unique clonotypes divided by the size of the smaller repertoire. Richness of each repertoire was evaluated using RTK rarefaction, the Chao1 estimator, and Recon v2.1 estimates of unobserved clonotypes. OLGA was used to compute generation probabilities for all TCRbeta clonotypes that the gDNA method yielded from a few donors. The table comes from immuneACCESS by way of TCRdb, which keeps in-frame sequences with V and J called. Part of the clones is missing from these tables; in studies checked, under half for an unresolved V gene and the rest for unknown reasons. V and J calls and clone size come straight from that table; D and trimming were deduced from the DNA. For this sample the table gives approximately 330,000 clones, of which about 70% were detected only once. The top ten constitute roughly 10% of the sample.

Specimen: memory CD4+ T cells sorted from blood. The sample's cell subset or site label, decoded: CD45RA-negative fraction. The TCR was taken from a man younger than 40 in good health. In this chain, TRBV7-8 is recombined with TRBJ2-7; TRBD1 agrees with 12 junctional bases. The CDR3 protein sequence reads: CASSFGTGGSEQYF. The DNA sequence is TGTGCCAGCAGCTTCGGGACAGGGGGCAGTGAGCAGTACTTC. Outside the CDR3, residues come from the reference TRBV7-8 and TRBJ2-7 proteins, so the full variable domain is: GAGVSQSPRYKVAKRGQDVALRCDPISGHVSLFWYQQALGQGPEFLTYFQNEAQLDKSGLPSDRFFAERPEGSVSTLKIQRTQQEDSAVYLCASSFGTGGSEQYFGPGTRLTVT.